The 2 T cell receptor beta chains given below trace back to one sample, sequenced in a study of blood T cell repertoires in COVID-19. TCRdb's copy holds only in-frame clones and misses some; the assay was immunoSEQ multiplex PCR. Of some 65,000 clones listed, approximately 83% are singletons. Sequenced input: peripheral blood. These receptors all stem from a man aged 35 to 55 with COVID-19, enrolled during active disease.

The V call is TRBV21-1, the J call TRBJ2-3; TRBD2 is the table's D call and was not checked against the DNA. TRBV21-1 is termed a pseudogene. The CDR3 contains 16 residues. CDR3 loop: CASSNGLAGGTDTQYF. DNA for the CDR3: TGTGCCAGCAGCAACGGACTAGCGGGAGGCACAGATACGCAGTATTTT.

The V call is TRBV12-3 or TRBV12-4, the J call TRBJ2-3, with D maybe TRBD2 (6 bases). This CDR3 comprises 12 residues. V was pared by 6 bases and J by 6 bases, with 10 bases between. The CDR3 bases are TGTGCCAGCAGCCGCGGGGAGGATACGCAGTATTTT. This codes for CASSRGEDTQYF.